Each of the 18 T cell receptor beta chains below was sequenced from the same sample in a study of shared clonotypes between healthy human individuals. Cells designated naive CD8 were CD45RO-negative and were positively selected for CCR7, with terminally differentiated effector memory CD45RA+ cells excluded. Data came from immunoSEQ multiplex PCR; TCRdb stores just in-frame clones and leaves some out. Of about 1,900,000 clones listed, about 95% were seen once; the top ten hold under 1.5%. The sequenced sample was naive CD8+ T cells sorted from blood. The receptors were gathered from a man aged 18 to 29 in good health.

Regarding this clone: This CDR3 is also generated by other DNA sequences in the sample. CDR3 DNA: TGTGCCAGCAGTCTTGACGGTTACAATGAGCAGTTCTTC. It yields the protein CASSLDGYNEQFF. This chain joins TRBV27 and TRBJ2-1; the D is unclear. Germline loops: CDR1 MNHEY, CDR2 SMNVEV (reference sequence). Trimming took off 5 bases at V and 4 bases at J, with 9 bases between the two ends. This CDR3 is 13 amino acids long.

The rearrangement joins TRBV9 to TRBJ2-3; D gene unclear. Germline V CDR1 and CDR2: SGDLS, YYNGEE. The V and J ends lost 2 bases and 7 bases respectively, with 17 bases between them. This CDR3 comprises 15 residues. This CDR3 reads CASSVGETHMYTQYF. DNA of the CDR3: TGTGCCAGCAGCGTTGGCGAAACACACATGTATACGCAGTATTTT.

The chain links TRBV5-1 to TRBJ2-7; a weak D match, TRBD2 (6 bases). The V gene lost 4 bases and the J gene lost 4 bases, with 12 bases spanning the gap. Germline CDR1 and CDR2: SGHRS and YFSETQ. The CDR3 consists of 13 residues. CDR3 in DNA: TGCGCCAGCAGCCGGGACTCTATATACGAGCAGTACTTC. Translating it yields CASSRDSIYEQYF.

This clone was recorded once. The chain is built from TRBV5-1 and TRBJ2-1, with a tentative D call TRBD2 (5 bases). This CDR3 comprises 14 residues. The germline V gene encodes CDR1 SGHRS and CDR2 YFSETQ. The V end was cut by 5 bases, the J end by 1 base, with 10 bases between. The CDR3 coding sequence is TGCGCCAGCAGGGACGTAGCGTCCTACAATGAGCAGTTCTTC. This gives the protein CASRDVASYNEQFF.

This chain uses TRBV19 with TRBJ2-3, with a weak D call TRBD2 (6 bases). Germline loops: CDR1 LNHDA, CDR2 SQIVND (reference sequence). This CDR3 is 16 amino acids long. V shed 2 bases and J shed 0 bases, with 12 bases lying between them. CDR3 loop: CASSIPWRESTDTQYF. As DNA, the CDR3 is TGTGCCAGTAGTATACCGTGGAGGGAAAGCACAGATACGCAGTATTTT.

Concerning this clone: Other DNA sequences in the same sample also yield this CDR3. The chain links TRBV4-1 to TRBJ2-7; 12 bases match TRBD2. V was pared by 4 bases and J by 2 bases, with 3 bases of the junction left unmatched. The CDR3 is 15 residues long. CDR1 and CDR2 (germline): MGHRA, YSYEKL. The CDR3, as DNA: TGCGCCAGCAGCCCCGGACTAGCGGGAACCTACGAGCAGTACTTC. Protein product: CASSPGLAGTYEQYF.

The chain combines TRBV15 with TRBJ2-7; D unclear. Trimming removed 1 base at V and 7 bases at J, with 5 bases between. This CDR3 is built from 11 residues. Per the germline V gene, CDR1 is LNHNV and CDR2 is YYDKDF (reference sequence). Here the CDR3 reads CATSRVGEQYF. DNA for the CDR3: TGTGCCACCAGCAGAGTTGGTGAGCAGTACTTC. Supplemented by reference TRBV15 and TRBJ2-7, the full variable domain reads DAMVIQNPRYQVTQFGKPVTLSCSQTLNHNVMYWYQQKSSQAPKLLFHYYDKDFNNEADTPDNFQSRRPNTSFCFLDIRSPGLGDTAMYLCATSRVGEQYFGPGTRLTVT.

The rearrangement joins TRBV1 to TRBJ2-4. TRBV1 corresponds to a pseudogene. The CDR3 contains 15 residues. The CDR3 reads CTSSQDDIAKNIQYF. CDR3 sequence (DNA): TGCACCAGCAGCCAAGACGATATAGCCAAAAACATTCAGTACTTC.

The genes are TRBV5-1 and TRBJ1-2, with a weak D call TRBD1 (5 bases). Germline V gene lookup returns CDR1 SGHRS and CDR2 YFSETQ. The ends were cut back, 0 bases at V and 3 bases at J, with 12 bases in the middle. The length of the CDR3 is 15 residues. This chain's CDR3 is CASSLVGEIDYGYTF. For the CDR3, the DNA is TGCGCCAGCAGCTTGGTGGGGGAAATCGACTATGGCTACACCTTC.

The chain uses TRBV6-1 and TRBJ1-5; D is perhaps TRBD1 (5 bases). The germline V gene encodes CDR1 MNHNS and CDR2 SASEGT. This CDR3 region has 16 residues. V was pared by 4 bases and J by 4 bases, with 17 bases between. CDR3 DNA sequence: TGTGCCAGCAGTGGCGACAGCCCTCAGGTGAATCAGCCCCAGCATTTT. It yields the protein CASSGDSPQVNQPQHF.

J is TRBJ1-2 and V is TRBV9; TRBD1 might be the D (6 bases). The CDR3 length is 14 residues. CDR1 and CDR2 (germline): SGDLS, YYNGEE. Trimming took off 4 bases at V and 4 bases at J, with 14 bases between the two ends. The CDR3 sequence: CASSPFGDIYGYTF. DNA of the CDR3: TGTGCCAGCAGCCCCTTTGGGGACATCTATGGCTACACCTTC.

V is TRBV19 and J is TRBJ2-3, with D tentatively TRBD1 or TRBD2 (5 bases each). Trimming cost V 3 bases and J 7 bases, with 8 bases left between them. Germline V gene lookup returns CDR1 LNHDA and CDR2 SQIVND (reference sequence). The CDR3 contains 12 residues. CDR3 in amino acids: CASSMWGNTQYF. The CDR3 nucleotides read TGTGCCAGTAGTATGTGGGGGAATACGCAGTATTTT.

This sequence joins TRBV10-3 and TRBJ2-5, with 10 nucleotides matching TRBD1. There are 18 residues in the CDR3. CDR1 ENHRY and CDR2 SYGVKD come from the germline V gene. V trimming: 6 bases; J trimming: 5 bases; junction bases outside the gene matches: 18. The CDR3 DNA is TGTGCCATCAGGGCCGGGACAGGGGAAAAGGTCTCGGACGAGACCCAGTACTTC. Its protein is CAIRAGTGEKVSDETQYF.

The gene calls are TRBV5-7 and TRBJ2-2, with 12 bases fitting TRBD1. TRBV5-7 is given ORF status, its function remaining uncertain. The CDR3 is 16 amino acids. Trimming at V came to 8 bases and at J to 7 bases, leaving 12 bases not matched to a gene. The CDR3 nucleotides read TGTGCCAGTCAGAATTGGGGACAGGGGGCTATCGGGGAGCTGTTTTTT. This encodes CASQNWGQGAIGELFF.

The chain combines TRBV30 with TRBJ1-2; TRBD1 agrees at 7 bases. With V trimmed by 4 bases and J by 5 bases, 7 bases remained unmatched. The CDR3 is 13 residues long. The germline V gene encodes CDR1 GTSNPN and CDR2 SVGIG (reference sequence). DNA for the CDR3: TGTGCCTGGATGGGGGACAGCGGGTATGGCTACACCTTC. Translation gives CAWMGDSGYGYTF.

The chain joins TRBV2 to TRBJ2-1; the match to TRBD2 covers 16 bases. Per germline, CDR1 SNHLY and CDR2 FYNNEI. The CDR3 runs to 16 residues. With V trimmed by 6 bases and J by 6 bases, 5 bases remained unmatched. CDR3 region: CASRGLAGGPGNEQFF. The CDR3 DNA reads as TGTGCCAGCAGGGGACTAGCGGGGGGGCCGGGCAATGAGCAGTTCTTC.

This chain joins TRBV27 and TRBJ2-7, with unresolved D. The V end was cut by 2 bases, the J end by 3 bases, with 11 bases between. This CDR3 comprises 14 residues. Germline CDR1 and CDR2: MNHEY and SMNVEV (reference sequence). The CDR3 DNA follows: TGTGCCAGCAGTTTAGCCCAGTGGGACTACGAGCAGTACTTC. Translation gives CASSLAQWDYEQYF.

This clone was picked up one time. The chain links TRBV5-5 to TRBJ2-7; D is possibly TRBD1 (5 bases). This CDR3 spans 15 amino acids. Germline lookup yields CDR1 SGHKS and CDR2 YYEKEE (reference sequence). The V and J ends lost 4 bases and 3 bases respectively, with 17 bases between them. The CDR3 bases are TGTGCCAGCAGCCCCTCCCCGACAGAGCACTACGAGCAGTACTTC. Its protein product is CASSPSPTEHYEQYF.